This passage covers 22 T cell receptor beta chains from one sample sequenced in a study of blood T cell repertoires in COVID-19. The table came from immunoSEQ multiplex PCR; TCRdb's copy has only in-frame clones and leaves some out. The table lists about 140,000 clones, approximately 88% of them singletons. Sequences were obtained from peripheral blood. The receptor set was obtained from a woman aged 45 to 65 with acute or convalescent COVID-19.

The rearrangement joins TRBV6-5 to TRBJ2-2; no clear D gene. Trimming shortened V by 4 bases and J by 2 bases, and 8 bases separated the two germline ends. Germline CDR1 MNHEY, CDR2 SVGAGI. The CDR3 contains 14 residues. DNA for the CDR3: TGTGCCAGCAGTTTCGGGTCCAACACCGGGGAGCTGTTTTTT. Translated, it gives CASSFGSNTGELFF.

This clone has just a few counts. The chain's CDR3 is CAWTQQGDEQYF. The CDR3 coding sequence is TGTGCCTGGACACAACAGGGGGACGAGCAGTACTTC. V usage is TRBV30 and J usage is TRBJ2-7; 8 bases line up with TRBD1. The trim removed 4 bases at V and 5 bases at J, leaving 4 bases unmatched. CDR1 and CDR2 from the germline V gene are GTSNPN and SVGIG (reference sequence). This CDR3 is built from 12 residues.

In this sample, this clone turned up a few times. This sequence joins TRBV27 and TRBJ2-5; no clear D gene. Germline V gene sequence: CDR1 MNHEY, CDR2 SMNVEV (reference sequence). This CDR3 region has 14 residues. Trimming took 7 bases from V and 5 from J, leaving 17 bases between them. CDR3: CASNLRLGWETQYF. CDR3 nucleotides: TGTGCCAGCAACCTAAGGTTGGGCTGGGAGACCCAGTACTTC.

The V and J genes are TRBV5-1 and TRBJ1-1; 8 bases align to TRBD1. The germline CDR1 and CDR2 sequences are SGHRS and YFSETQ. The J segment lost 0 bases and the V segment lost 1 base, leaving 2 bases of the junction unmatched. The CDR3 is 15 residues long. The CDR3 loop reads CASSLLTGVNTEAFF. In DNA, the CDR3 is TGCGCCAGCAGCTTGTTGACAGGGGTGAACACTGAAGCTTTCTTT.

The chain combines TRBV27 with TRBJ1-2; D might be TRBD1 (6 bases). V was pared by 4 bases and J by 8 bases, with 17 bases between. The CDR3 totals 14 residues. The germline CDR1 and CDR2 sequences are MNHEY and SMNVEV (reference sequence). CDR3 residues: CASSSPSIRGGYTF. CDR3 coding DNA: TGTGCCAGCAGTTCACCATCTATCAGGGGCGGCTACACCTTC.

Comment on this clone: Distinct nucleotide sequences in the sample also encode this CDR3. V and J are TRBV9 and TRBJ1-1, with D perhaps TRBD1 (5 bases). There are 12 residues in the CDR3. The V end lost 2 bases, the J end lost 5 bases, and 7 bases lay between the germline ends. The germline V gene encodes CDR1 SGDLS and CDR2 YYNGEE. This CDR3 reads CASSVGGTEAFF. DNA of the CDR3: TGTGCCAGCAGCGTCGGGGGGACTGAAGCTTTCTTT.

This clone occurred a few times. This chain links TRBV19 with TRBJ2-1, with D unclear. The CDR3 extends over 14 amino acids. V shed 6 bases and J shed 9 bases, with 18 bases lying between them. Germline values: CDR1 LNHDA, CDR2 SQIVND (reference sequence). CDR3 in amino acids: CASSNFLGEGEQFF. The CDR3 region has the DNA TGTGCCAGTAGCAATTTTCTGGGCGAAGGTGAGCAGTTCTTC.

The V call is TRBV4-1, the J call TRBJ1-2; 10 nucleotides match TRBD1. CDR3 size: 17 residues. Germline V CDR1 and CDR2: MGHRA, YSYEKL. J was trimmed by 4 bases and V by 2 bases; bases with no gene match: 10. CDR3 nucleotide sequence: TGCGCCAGCAGCCAAACTACGCCGGGACAGGGGAGCTATGGCTACACCTTC. Translation: CASSQTTPGQGSYGYTF.

The rearrangement uses TRBV28 and TRBJ2-7; D is possibly TRBD1 (6 bases). The CDR3 length is 14 residues. Trimming cost V 2 bases and J 2 bases, with 10 bases left between them. Germline V gives CDR1 MDHEN, CDR2 SYDVKM. The CDR3 DNA follows: TGTGCCAGCAGTTTAACCCAGGGGCCCTACGAGCAGTACTTC. Amino acids: CASSLTQGPYEQYF.

V gene TRBV6-5 combines with J gene TRBJ2-1, with 9 bases that match TRBD1. Germline lookup yields CDR1 MNHEY and CDR2 SVGAGI. Trimming took 4 bases from V and 4 from J; bases not matched to a gene: 5. This CDR3 is 15 amino acids long. CDR3 nucleotides: TGTGCCAGCAGTTCCCCCGGGACAGGGTACAATGAGCAGTTCTTC. Protein: CASSSPGTGYNEQFF.

This clone was counted many times. The V and J genes are TRBV19 and TRBJ1-5; no clear D gene. Germline CDR1 is LNHDA and CDR2 is SQIVND (reference sequence). This CDR3 comprises 18 residues. The ends were cut back, 8 bases at V and 4 bases at J, with 27 bases in the middle. The CDR3 spells CASPPGNSRPSGNQPQHF. The CDR3 bases are TGTGCCAGTCCACCTGGGAATTCAAGGCCAAGCGGAAATCAGCCCCAGCATTTT.

The genes are TRBV7-9 and TRBJ2-5, with TRBD1 matching over 9 bases. The CDR3 contains 16 residues. J lost 5 bases, V lost 4 bases, and 11 bases had no gene match. CDR1 and CDR2 from the germline V gene are SEHNR and FQNEAQ (reference sequence). The CDR3 DNA reads TGTGCCAGCAGCTACAAGGGACAGGGAAGTTTGGAGACCCAGTACTTC. Translation gives CASSYKGQGSLETQYF.

The chain is built from TRBV12-3 or TRBV12-4 and TRBJ2-1, with D tentatively TRBD2 (5 bases). V lost 5 bases, J lost 5 bases, and 10 bases lay in between. CDR3 length: 13 residues. CDR3 sequence (DNA): TGTGCCAGCAGTACGGGGATGGACAATGAGCAGTTCTTC. Protein product: CASSTGMDNEQFF.

The V call is TRBV10-3, the J call TRBJ1-2; a weak D match, TRBD1 (6 bases). Germline V gene sequence: CDR1 ENHRY, CDR2 SYGVKD. The germline V and J ends were trimmed by 10 bases and 5 bases, with 14 bases remaining between them. The CDR3 totals 12 residues. CDR3 sequence: CASGGQNYGYTF. In DNA form, the CDR3 reads TGTGCCAGCGGAGGACAGAATTATGGCTACACCTTC.

J is TRBJ2-7 and V is TRBV6-6, with D perhaps matching TRBD2 (6 bases). The CDR3 spans 14 residues. Germline values: CDR1 MNHNY, CDR2 SVGAGI (reference sequence). V was shortened by 2 bases and J by 5 bases, with 13 bases between the two germline ends. The CDR3 DNA reads TGTGCCAGCAGTTACCTGGGACTCCATGACGAGCAGTACTTC. Translated: CASSYLGLHDEQYF.

The chain recombines TRBV7-6 with TRBJ2-2, with a possible D match to TRBD2 (6 bases). This CDR3 spans 16 amino acids. The germline CDR1 and CDR2 sequences are SGHVS and FNYEAQ. The V and J ends lost 2 bases and 4 bases respectively, with 14 bases between them. CDR3 sequence reads: CASSLLAGRGTGELFF. DNA of the CDR3: TGTGCCAGCAGCTTACTTGCGGGACGGGGCACCGGGGAGCTGTTTTTT.

This rearrangement joins TRBV7-8 to TRBJ1-5; D is unresolved. Trimming left V 5 bases short and J 6 bases short, with 8 bases between. The CDR3 runs to 12 residues. Germline-derived CDR1 and CDR2 are SGHVS and FQNEAQ. The CDR3 coding sequence is TGTGCCAGCAGCCATACCGGTCAGCCCCAGCATTTT. This codes for CASSHTGQPQHF.

The CDR3 region is CASSGTSGGAIDTQYF. CDR3 DNA: TGTGCCAGCAGCGGAACTAGCGGGGGGGCGATAGATACGCAGTATTTT. The rearrangement links TRBV9 to TRBJ2-3; TRBD2 aligns across 13 bases. With 3 bases clipped from V and 5 bases from J, the junction kept 6 bases outside the gene matches. The CDR3 sequence is 16 residues long. The germline gives CDR1 SGDLS, CDR2 YYNGEE.

V gene TRBV9 combines with J gene TRBJ1-1, with TRBD1 matching over 7 bases. Looked up from germline, CDR1 is SGDLS and CDR2 is YYNGEE. The CDR3 contains 14 residues. Trimming removed 3 bases from V and 8 bases from J; junction bases left unmatched: 10. CDR3 protein: CASSAPPTGLEAFF. The CDR3 DNA reads as TGTGCCAGCAGCGCACCCCCGACAGGGCTGGAAGCTTTCTTT. Based on the CDR3 plus reference TRBV9 and TRBJ1-1, the full variable domain is DSGVTQTPKHLITATGQRVTLRCSPRSGDLSVYWYQQSLDQGLQFLIQYYNGEERAKGNILERFSAQQFPDLHSELNLSSLELGDSALYFCASSAPPTGLEAFFGQGTRLTVV.

The chain couples TRBV10-3 to TRBJ1-6; a weak D match, TRBD1 (5 bases). Trimming cost V 4 bases and J 8 bases, with 12 bases left between them. Germline V gene lookup returns CDR1 ENHRY and CDR2 SYGVKD. The CDR3 is made up of 14 amino acids. CDR3 protein: CAISVKGPDSPLHF. The CDR3, as DNA: TGTGCCATCAGTGTGAAGGGGCCGGATTCACCCCTCCACTTT.

This chain links TRBV5-6 with TRBJ1-2; TRBD1 aligns across 7 bases. Germline CDR1 reads SGHDT; CDR2 reads YYEEEE. V gave up 5 bases and J gave up 8 bases; unmatched junction bases: 12. This CDR3 contains 14 residues. The CDR3 DNA sequence: TGTGCCAGCAGATGGAGGGGGCCTAGTGGAGGCTACACCTTC. Its protein is CASRWRGPSGGYTF.

This chain uses TRBV19 with TRBJ1-5; 7 nucleotides match TRBD1. The CDR3 has 14 residues. Trimming took 3 bases from V and 6 from J; bases not matched to a gene: 5. Germline V gene lookup returns CDR1 LNHDA and CDR2 SQIVND (reference sequence). The CDR3 region is CASSIRDSGQPQHF. CDR3 sequence (DNA): TGTGCCAGTAGTATCCGGGACAGTGGTCAGCCCCAGCATTTT.